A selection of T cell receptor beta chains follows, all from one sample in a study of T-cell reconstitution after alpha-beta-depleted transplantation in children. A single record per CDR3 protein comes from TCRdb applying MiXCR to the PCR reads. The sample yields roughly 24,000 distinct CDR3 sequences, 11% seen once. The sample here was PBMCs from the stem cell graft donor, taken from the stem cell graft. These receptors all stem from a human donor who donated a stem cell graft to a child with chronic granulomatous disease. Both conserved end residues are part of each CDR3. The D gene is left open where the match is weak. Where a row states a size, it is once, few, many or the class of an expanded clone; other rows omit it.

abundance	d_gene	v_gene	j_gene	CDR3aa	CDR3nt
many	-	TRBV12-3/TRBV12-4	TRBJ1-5	CASSLATVNQPQHF	TGTGCCAGCAGTTTAGCGACAGTCAATCAGCCCCAGCATTTT
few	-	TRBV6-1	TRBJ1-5	CASSERAGVGNQPQHF	TGTGCCAGCAGTGAAAGGGCAGGGGTCGGCAATCAGCCCCAGCATTTT
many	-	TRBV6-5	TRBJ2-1	CASSGVNEQFF	TGTGCCAGCTCTGGGGTCAATGAGCAGTTCTTC
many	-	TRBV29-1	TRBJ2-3	CSDPLASTDTQYF	TGCAGTGACCCTTTAGCATCCACAGATACGCAGTATTTT
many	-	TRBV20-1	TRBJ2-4	CSAAWPGLRNIQYF	TGCAGTGCTGCTTGGCCGGGTTTGAGAAACATTCAGTACTTC
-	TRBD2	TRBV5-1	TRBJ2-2	CASSYRDYHTGELFF	TGCGCCAGCAGCTATAGGGACTACCACACCGGGGAGCTGTTTTTT
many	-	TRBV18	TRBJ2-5	CASSTREQGRQETQYF	TGTGCCAGCTCAACCCGGGAACAGGGCCGGCAAGAGACCCAGTACTTC
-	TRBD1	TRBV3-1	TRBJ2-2	CASSKRQGEYTGELFF	TGTGCCAGCAGCAAACGACAGGGGGAGTACACCGGGGAGCTGTTTTTT
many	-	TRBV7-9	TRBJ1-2	CASSLAVFAYGYTF	TGTGCCAGCAGCCTCGCGGTATTCGCCTATGGCTACACCTTC
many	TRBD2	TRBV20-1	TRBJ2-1	CSARSREGLNHEQFF	TGCAGTGCTAGAAGTCGGGAGGGCCTAAACCATGAGCAGTTCTTC
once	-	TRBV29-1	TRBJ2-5	CSGGKGETQYF	TGCAGTGGGGGGAAGGGAGAGACCCAGTACTTC
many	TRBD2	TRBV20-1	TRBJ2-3	CSAPPGGATGTQYF	TGCAGTGCTCCTCCCGGGGGGGCAACGGGTACGCAGTATTTT
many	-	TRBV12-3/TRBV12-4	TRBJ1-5	CASSLGAGNQPQHF	TGTGCCAGCAGCCTAGGGGCAGGCAATCAGCCCCAGCATTTT
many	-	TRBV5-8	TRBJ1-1	CASSLAGGAATEAFF	TGTGCCAGCAGCTTGGCGGGGGGCGCGGCCACTGAAGCTTTCTTT
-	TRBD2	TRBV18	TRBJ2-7	CASSPGTSGGIHEQYF	TGTGCCAGCTCACCCGGGACTAGCGGGGGAATCCACGAGCAGTACTTC
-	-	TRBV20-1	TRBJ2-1	CCASPFNTDSYKVNEQFF	TGCTGTGCTAGTCCCTTCAATACGGACAGTTACAAGGTCAATGAGCAGTTCTTC
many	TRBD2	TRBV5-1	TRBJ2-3	CASGGLAGPTDTQYF	TGCGCCAGCGGGGGACTAGCGGGGCCCACAGATACGCAGTATTTT
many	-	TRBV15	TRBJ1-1	CATSRNRDYTEAFF	TGTGCCACCAGCAGGAACAGGGACTACACTGAAGCTTTCTTT
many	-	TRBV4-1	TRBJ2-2	CASSHPVARNTGELFF	TGCGCCAGCAGCCACCCAGTAGCGCGAAACACCGGGGAGCTGTTTTTT
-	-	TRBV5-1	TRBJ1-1	CASSVDRNTEAFF	TGCGCCAGCAGCGTGGACAGAAACACTGAAGCTTTCTTT
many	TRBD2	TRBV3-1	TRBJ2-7	CASSLDSGGSYEQYF	TGTGCCAGCAGCCTGGACTCGGGGGGCTCCTACGAGCAGTACTTC
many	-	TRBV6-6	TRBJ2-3	CASSSATDTQYF	TGTGCCAGCAGTTCCGCCACAGATACGCAGTATTTT
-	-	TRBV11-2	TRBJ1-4	CASSFESEKLFF	TGTGCCAGCAGCTTTGAATCAGAAAAACTGTTTTTT
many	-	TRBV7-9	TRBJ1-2	CVITGNYGYTF	TGTGTTATAACGGGTAACTATGGCTACACCTTC
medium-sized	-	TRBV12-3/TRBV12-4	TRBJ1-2	CASIVTAFSYGYTF	TGTGCCAGCATTGTGACAGCCTTCTCCTATGGCTACACCTTC
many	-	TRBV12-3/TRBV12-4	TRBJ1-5	CASSPRLLGSNQPQHF	TGTGCCAGCAGTCCCCGCTTGCTGGGGTCCAATCAGCCCCAGCATTTT
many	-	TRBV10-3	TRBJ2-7	CATTGSSYEQYF	TGTGCCACTACAGGGAGCTCCTACGAGCAGTACTTC
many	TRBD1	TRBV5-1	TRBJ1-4	CASKPSDRGEKLFF	TGCGCCAGCAAACCCTCGGACAGGGGTGAAAAACTGTTTTTT
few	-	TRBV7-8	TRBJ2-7	CASSSTKGAGTGYEQYF	TGTGCCAGCAGCAGTACAAAAGGGGCGGGGACGGGGTACGAGCAGTACTTC
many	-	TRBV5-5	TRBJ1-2	CASSLDRYFYGYTF	TGTGCCAGCAGCTTGGACCGCTACTTCTATGGCTACACCTTC
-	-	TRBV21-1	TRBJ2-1	CVRPGNLDESSYNEQFF	TGTGTCAGACCCGGGAACCTTGACGAAAGCTCCTACAATGAGCAGTTCTTC
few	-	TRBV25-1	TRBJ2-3	CASSIGVDTQYF	TGTGCCAGCAGTATCGGGGTGGATACGCAGTATTTT
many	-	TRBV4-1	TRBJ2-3	CASSQDFDTQYF	TGCGCCAGCAGCCAAGATTTCGATACGCAGTATTTT
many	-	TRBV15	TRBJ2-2	CATSSLTSTGELFF	TGTGCCACCAGCAGCCTCACCTCTACCGGGGAGCTGTTTTTT